What follows describes a single T cell receptor (beta chain). This sample stems from a study of shared clonotypes between healthy human individuals. V lost 10 bases and J 3 bases, leaving 16 bases between the germline ends. The CDR3 consists of 13 residues. Germline V gene lookup returns CDR1 SNHLY and CDR2 FYNNEI. Profiling relied on immunoSEQ multiplex PCR, and the TCRdb table lists in-frame clones only, not all of them. The sample includes more than 1,200,000 clones, 98% to 99% of them seen just once. Sequenced material: naive CD4+ T cells sorted from blood. Subset noted: CD45RA+ positively selected. This clonotype was sampled from a man in his thirties or forties in good health. This chain connects TRBV2 to TRBJ2-7; TRBD2 might be the D (7 bases). The chain's CDR3 is CATQRGGRYEQYF. The CDR3 coding sequence is TGTGCCACCCAAAGGGGGGGGCGCTACGAGCAGTACTTC.